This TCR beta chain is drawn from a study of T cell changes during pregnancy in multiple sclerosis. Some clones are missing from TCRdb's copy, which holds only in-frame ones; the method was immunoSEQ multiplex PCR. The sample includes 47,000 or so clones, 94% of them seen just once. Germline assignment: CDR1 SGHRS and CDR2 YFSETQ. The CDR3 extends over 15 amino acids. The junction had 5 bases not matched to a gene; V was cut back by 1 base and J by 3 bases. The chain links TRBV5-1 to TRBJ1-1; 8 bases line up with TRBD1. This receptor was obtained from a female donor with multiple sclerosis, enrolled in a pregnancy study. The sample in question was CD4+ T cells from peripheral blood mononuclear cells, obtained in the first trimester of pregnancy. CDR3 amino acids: CASSLLGQAYTEAFF. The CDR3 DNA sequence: TGCGCCAGCAGCTTGTTGGGACAGGCTTACACTGAAGCTTTCTTT.